This T cell receptor beta chain comes out of a study of cytomegalovirus exposure and HLA in healthy donors. Germline V gives CDR1 MRHNA, CDR2 SNTAGT. The CDR3 consists of 15 residues. Trimming took 7 bases from V and 1 from J, leaving 14 bases between them. Vbeta (60) and Jbeta (13) primers were used in the PCR. TCRdb keeps only in-frame clones here, not all; method: immunoSEQ multiplex PCR. The top ten clones hold 1.9% of a sample with about 140,000 clones, approximately 82% of them seen once. The J gene is TRBJ1-5, the V gene TRBV6-4; D might be TRBD1 (6 bases). This clonotype was obtained from a woman in her 40s in good health and CMV-seronegative. Sequencing used PBMCs. This CDR3 is CASIGGRGSNQPQHF. DNA for the CDR3: TGTGCCAGCATCGGGGGGCGGGGGAGCAATCAGCCCCAGCATTTT.